A single sample gave rise to the 30 T cell receptor beta chains below, sequenced in a study of identical twins. Each CDR3 protein is one row after TCRdb ran MiXCR on the 5' RACE reads. Of over 200,000 distinct CDR3 sequences listed, roughly 10% are singletons. The material sequenced was memory (CD45RO+) T cells sorted from blood. The receptors shown here come from a woman aged 18-30 years in good health.

This clonotype showed up just a few times. CDR3 nucleotide sequence: TGTGCCAGCAGTGAAGAAATCGGAGAAAACGAGCAGTACTTC. It codes for CASSEEIGENEQYF. The V and J genes are TRBV6-1 and TRBJ2-7; D call uncertain. CDR1 is MNHNS and CDR2 is SASEGT in the germline V gene. Trimming removed 1 base at V and 5 bases at J, with 12 bases between. The CDR3 contains 14 residues.

This clonotype came up many times. The chain joins TRBV7-8 to TRBJ1-1; 7 bases line up with TRBD1. CDR1 and CDR2 (germline): SGHVS, FQNEAQ. The CDR3 covers 14 residues. V lost 0 bases to trimming and J lost 7 bases; unmatched junction nucleotides: 5. This CDR3 is CASSLAGQGGEAFF. The DNA of the CDR3 is TGTGCCAGCAGCTTAGCCGGGCAGGGGGGTGAAGCTTTCTTT.

This rearrangement joins TRBV20-1 to TRBJ2-5, with D unresolved. This CDR3 comprises 11 residues. Trimming removed 0 bases at V and 5 bases at J, with 4 bases between. The germline gives CDR1 DFQATT, CDR2 SNEGSKA (reference sequence). The CDR3 bases are TGCAGTGCTAGAGACGTCGAGACCCAGTACTTC. The encoded protein is CSARDVETQYF.

This clonotype was found many times. The V and J genes are TRBV5-1 and TRBJ1-1; no clear D gene. From germline, CDR1 is SGHRS and CDR2 YFSETQ. CDR3 size: 13 residues. V was pared by 0 bases and J by 2 bases, with 5 bases between. CDR3 in amino acids: CASSLESNTEAFF. The CDR3 nucleotides read TGCGCCAGCAGCTTGGAATCCAACACTGAAGCTTTCTTT.

This clonotype was seen repeatedly, ten times or more. The rearrangement joins TRBV5-1 to TRBJ2-5; the match to TRBD1 covers 8 bases. After removal of 6 bases from V and 5 bases from J, the junction contained 21 bases not matched to a gene. Germline CDR1 SGHRS, CDR2 YFSETQ. This CDR3 region has 18 residues. CDR3: CASIPGDPGQAWVETQYF. For the CDR3, the DNA is TGCGCCAGCATCCCCGGAGATCCGGGACAGGCGTGGGTGGAGACCCAGTACTTC.

This clonotype was observed a few times. DNA for the CDR3: TGCAGTGCTAGGCTGGGGACTAACTATGGCTACACCTTC. This gives the protein CSARLGTNYGYTF. V and J are TRBV20-1 and TRBJ1-2; D is ambiguous. Trimming took off 3 bases at V and 0 bases at J, with 8 bases between the two ends. CDR3 size: 13 residues. Germline V gene sequence: CDR1 DFQATT, CDR2 SNEGSKA (reference sequence).

The sample holds one count of this clonotype. A much larger clone lies one base from this, so it may be a read error. This chain connects TRBV7-9 to TRBJ2-2, with D possibly being TRBD2 (5 bases). Germline CDR1 SEHNR, CDR2 FQNEAQ (reference sequence). The length of the CDR3 is 16 residues. The CDR3: CTSRNRVLSGTGELFF. Here the CDR3 DNA reads TGTACCAGCAGGAACCGAGTCTTATCGGGGACCGGGGAGCTGTTTTTT.

The genes are TRBV7-9 and TRBJ1-2, with D maybe TRBD1 (5 bases). Germline CDR1 reads SEHNR; CDR2 reads FQNEAQ (reference sequence). The CDR3 has 12 residues. The V gene lost 8 bases and the J gene lost 10 bases, with 17 bases spanning the gap. CDR3 sequence (DNA): TGTGCCAGCGCCTGGGGGTCGGTGACCTACACCTTC. Translated: CASAWGSVTYTF.

This clonotype was detected a few times. V is TRBV18 and J is TRBJ2-7; tentatively, D is TRBD1 (5 bases). The CDR3 spans 15 residues. From germline, CDR1 is KGHSH and CDR2 LQKENI. Trimming took 0 bases from V and 6 from J, leaving 15 bases between them. The CDR3 region has the DNA TGTGCCAGCTCACCACCGACCAGGGTGGGTTCCGAGCAGTACTTC. This codes for CASSPPTRVGSEQYF.

The rearrangement uses TRBV5-1 and TRBJ2-3, with D hard to call. Trimming removed 0 bases from V and 0 bases from J, with 8 bases in between. CDR3 length: 15 amino acids. The V gene's germline CDR1 is SGHRS and CDR2 YFSETQ. In nucleotides, the CDR3 is TGCGCCAGCAGCTTGGTTACGCCCAGCACAGATACGCAGTATTTT. Amino acids: CASSLVTPSTDTQYF.

The V and J genes are TRBV9 and TRBJ2-5, with D tentatively TRBD2 (6 bases). Trimming cost V 0 bases and J 2 bases, with 14 bases left between them. Germline-derived CDR1 and CDR2 are SGDLS and YYNGEE. The CDR3 consists of 16 residues. The CDR3 DNA follows: TGTGCCAGCAGCGTAGGGGTAGCGGACCTGCAAGAGACCCAGTACTTC. This translates into CASSVGVADLQETQYF. Complete variable domain (other parts from reference TRBV9 and TRBJ2-5): DSGVTQTPKHLITATGQRVTLRCSPRSGDLSVYWYQQSLDQGLQFLIQYYNGEERAKGNILERFSAQQFPDLHSELNLSSLELGDSALYFCASSVGVADLQETQYFGPGTRLLVL.

The V call is TRBV3-1, the J call TRBJ2-7; 10 bases are a match to TRBD1. Germline V gives CDR1 LGHDT, CDR2 YNNKEL (reference sequence). V trimming: 4 bases; J trimming: 5 bases; junction bases outside the gene matches: 8. The CDR3 is 15 residues long. The CDR3 DNA follows: TGTGCCAGCAGCCCCCGGGGACAGGGGTACCACGAGCAGTACTTC. This codes for CASSPRGQGYHEQYF.

The chain joins TRBV5-1 to TRBJ1-5, with D possibly being TRBD1 (5 bases). The germline CDR1 and CDR2 sequences are SGHRS and YFSETQ. V was clipped by 4 bases and J by 8 bases, with 16 bases between them. The CDR3 has 14 amino acids. This CDR3 reads CASSPGGGGEPQHF. The CDR3, as DNA: TGCGCCAGCAGCCCGGGTGGGGGGGGAGAGCCCCAGCATTTT.

The CDR3 DNA follows: TGTGCCAGCAGTTCCTCCTCTGGGGCCAACGTCCTGACTTTC. Translated, it gives CASSSSSGANVLTF. The chain is built from TRBV7-6 and TRBJ2-6; unclear D gene. Germline values: CDR1 SGHVS, CDR2 FNYEAQ. CDR3 size: 14 residues. V dropped 6 bases and J dropped 0 bases, with 6 bases sitting between them.

This clonotype appeared many times. The chain carries TRBV7-2 and TRBJ1-1; D not certain. CDR1 and CDR2 (germline): SGHTA, FQGNSA. V lost 1 base and J 9 bases, leaving 15 bases between the germline ends. There are 14 residues in the CDR3. This CDR3 reads CASSLVPRGDQAFF. The CDR3 nucleotides read TGTGCCAGCAGCTTAGTCCCGAGAGGAGATCAAGCTTTCTTT.

This clonotype showed up many times. The chain combines TRBV7-8 with TRBJ2-1, with D perhaps matching TRBD2 (6 bases). Trimming stripped 0 bases from V and 9 bases from J, with 21 bases between. The germline V gene has CDR1 SGHVS and CDR2 FQNEAQ. This CDR3 has 17 amino acids. The CDR3 DNA reads as TGTGCCAGCAGCTTAGCGGGGGGACCTCCAGGTTCTTCTGAGCAGTTCTTC. Encoded protein: CASSLAGGPPGSSEQFF.

J is TRBJ2-2 and V is TRBV5-6, with 8 positions matching TRBD1. The CDR3 has 13 residues. CDR1 is SGHDT, CDR2 YYEEEE, per germline. V was pared by 6 bases and J by 5 bases, with 3 bases of the junction left unmatched. In DNA form, the CDR3 reads TGTGCCAGCAACACAGGGGGTACCGGGGAGCTGTTTTTT. It specifies CASNTGGTGELFF.

At least ten counts were recorded for this clonotype. The rearrangement uses TRBV9 and TRBJ2-7; D gene ambiguous. Between the trimmed V and J ends, which lost 0 bases and 6 bases, there was a span of 4 bases. CDR1 SGDLS and CDR2 YYNGEE come from the germline V gene. There are 11 residues in the CDR3. The CDR3 protein is CASSVGSEQYF. The DNA of the CDR3 is TGTGCCAGCAGCGTAGGGAGCGAGCAGTACTTC. Variable domain in full (rest from reference TRBV9 and TRBJ2-7): DSGVTQTPKHLITATGQRVTLRCSPRSGDLSVYWYQQSLDQGLQFLIQYYNGEERAKGNILERFSAQQFPDLHSELNLSSLELGDSALYFCASSVGSEQYFGPGTRLTVT.

This clonotype turned up a few times. The chain employs TRBV5-5 and TRBJ2-5; D uncertain. The CDR3 covers 14 residues. Trimming cost V 0 bases and J 4 bases, with 10 bases left between them. Germline values: CDR1 SGHKS, CDR2 YYEKEE (reference sequence). This CDR3 is CASSLGQHRETQYF. In nucleotides, the CDR3 is TGTGCCAGCAGCTTGGGACAACACCGAGAGACCCAGTACTTC.

This clonotype was picked up a small number of times. The chain couples TRBV27 to TRBJ1-6; D unresolved. Per germline, CDR1 MNHEY and CDR2 SMNVEV (reference sequence). There are 14 residues in the CDR3. V was shortened by 1 base and J by 6 bases, with 7 bases between the two germline ends. CDR3 nucleotides: TGTGCCAGCAGTTTATTGAGAGGTAATTCACCCCTCCACTTT. It encodes CASSLLRGNSPLHF.

This clonotype was observed a few times. The rearrangement joins TRBV14 to TRBJ1-6; D gene uncertain. V was pared by 5 bases and J by 12 bases, with 11 bases between. This CDR3 is 12 amino acids long. Per the germline V gene, CDR1 is SGHDN and CDR2 is FVKESK. CDR3 loop: CASSTRTGPLHF. The CDR3 DNA follows: TGTGCCAGCAGCACCCGGACGGGACCCCTCCACTTT.

The chain is built from TRBV9 and TRBJ1-2; tentatively, D is TRBD1 (5 bases). Per germline, CDR1 SGDLS and CDR2 YYNGEE. V lost 0 bases and J 8 bases, leaving 17 bases between the germline ends. The CDR3 has 15 residues. The CDR3 is CASSVGQTEWNGYTF. CDR3 DNA sequence: TGTGCCAGCAGCGTAGGACAGACGGAGTGGAACGGCTACACCTTC. Full variable domain (outside the CDR3, taken from reference TRBV9 and TRBJ1-2): DSGVTQTPKHLITATGQRVTLRCSPRSGDLSVYWYQQSLDQGLQFLIQYYNGEERAKGNILERFSAQQFPDLHSELNLSSLELGDSALYFCASSVGQTEWNGYTFGSGTRLTVV.

The chain joins TRBV12-3 or TRBV12-4 to TRBJ2-3; 7 nucleotides match TRBD2. V shed 7 bases and J 2 bases; nucleotides not matched to a gene: 6. This CDR3 is 14 amino acids long. The CDR3 DNA follows: TGTGCCAGCACCCTGGGACTATCCACAGATACGCAGTATTTT. Protein sequence: CASTLGLSTDTQYF.

This clonotype was seen more than once but under ten times. This sequence joins TRBV7-9 and TRBJ2-5; D is ambiguous. Germline assignment: CDR1 SEHNR and CDR2 FQNEAQ (reference sequence). The CDR3 spans 15 residues. Trimming removed 5 bases from V and 1 base from J, with 14 bases in between. The CDR3 DNA follows: TGTGCCAGCAGCCCCCGCGGTGAACCCCAAGAGACCCAGTACTTC. This gives the protein CASSPRGEPQETQYF. The complete variable domain, with remaining parts taken from reference TRBV7-9 and TRBJ2-5, reads DTGVSQNPRHKITKRGQNVTFRCDPISEHNRLYWYRQTLGQGPEFLTYFQNEAQLEKSRLLSDRFSAERPKGSFSTLEIQRTEQGDSAMYLCASSPRGEPQETQYFGPGTRLLVL.

This clonotype has ten or more counts. This rearrangement joins TRBV6-2 or TRBV6-3 to TRBJ2-1; D is perhaps TRBD1 or TRBD2 (5 bases each). Trimming left V 2 bases short and J 6 bases short, with 14 bases between. Germline V gene data show CDR1 as MNHEY and CDR2 as SVGEGT. The CDR3 is 15 residues long. The CDR3, as DNA: TGTGCCAGCAGTTACGGGGCGGGCCCCCTCAATGAGCAGTTCTTC. Protein sequence: CASSYGAGPLNEQFF.

In its sample, this clonotype was seen a few times. This chain links TRBV12-3 or TRBV12-4 with TRBJ1-5; D not resolved. The CDR3 is 12 amino acids. The V end was cut by 2 bases, the J end by 8 bases, with 7 bases between. CDR3 sequence (DNA): TGTGCCAGCAGTTTATTCGGGAAGCCCCAGCATTTT. Translation gives CASSLFGKPQHF.

This clonotype was observed a few times. This chain uses TRBV6-5 with TRBJ1-4; no firm D call. The CDR3 runs 15 residues. CDR1 and CDR2 from the germline V gene are MNHEY and SVGAGI. V dropped 4 bases and J dropped 3 bases, with 12 bases sitting between them. CDR3 sequence (DNA): TGTGCCAGCAGTTCCTACAGAAGAGCTAATGAAAAACTGTTTTTT. As protein: CASSSYRRANEKLFF.

This clonotype has at least ten counts. CDR3 in amino acids: CASSPEGTGNEQFF. The DNA for the CDR3 is TGCGCCAGCAGCCCGGAGGGGACTGGCAATGAGCAGTTCTTC. The V call is TRBV5-1, the J call TRBJ2-1, with a weak D call TRBD2 (6 bases). The germline V gene has CDR1 SGHRS and CDR2 YFSETQ. Between the trimmed V and J ends, which lost 4 bases and 6 bases, there was a span of 14 bases. The CDR3 is 14 amino acids.

The chain links TRBV5-5 to TRBJ1-1; no definite D call. Trimming took 1 base from V and 4 from J, leaving 11 bases between them. Germline V gives CDR1 SGHKS, CDR2 YYEKEE (reference sequence). The CDR3 spans 14 residues. The CDR3 spells CASSLFLEGTEAFF. The DNA for the CDR3 is TGTGCCAGCAGCTTGTTTTTGGAGGGCACTGAAGCTTTCTTT.

This clonotype was detected a few times. CDR3 bases: TGCAGTGCTAGGTTCCCACTACGGGGGCGCGAGCAGTTCTTC. Residues: CSARFPLRGREQFF. The V and J genes are TRBV20-1 and TRBJ2-1, with D perhaps assigned TRBD1 or TRBD2 (6 bases each). The CDR3 spans 14 residues. The germline V and J ends were trimmed by 3 bases and 10 bases, with 19 bases remaining between them. The V gene's germline CDR1 is DFQATT and CDR2 SNEGSKA (reference sequence).